This TCR beta chain was identified in a study of blood T cells in healthy people across ages (dated by TCRdb to the mid-2010s). As for the study more broadly: In model experiments, template switching captured roughly one uniquely barcoded TCR beta cDNA molecule for every two T cells. Age-related changes in TCR beta repertoire diversity were measured in the study by deep sequencing normalized with unique cDNA molecular identifiers. Donors were grouped into four age groups: young (average 16 years), middle-aged (39), aged (62) and long-lived (82). To avoid experimental bias, donors of different ages were spread randomly across the sequencing lanes. For two donors (one aged 18 to 30 and one aged 80 or older), the study analyzed two additional independent replicas of 1 million unique cDNA reads from the same blood draw.

The study at large found these results: A strong correlation was found between observed TCR beta diversity and the percentage of naive T cells measured by flow cytometry. Estimates of total diversity from one million sequenced T cells were regarded as lower bounds and underestimates. Because donor CMV infection status was unknown, age-related changes in expanded clonotypes were potentially confounded. As age increased, observed TCR beta diversity per million T cells dropped in a roughly linear way, and a significant reduction was already evident by age approximately 40. The long-lived group showed more naive CD4+ T cells, fewer expanded clones and increased TCR diversity than the aged group, suggesting age selection. Bulk unsorted PBMC profiling prevented conclusive comparison of naive and antigen-experienced compartments.

In this sample, this clonotype turned up a few times. The antigen it binds to is not known. The sample holds no much larger clone one base away, and base qualities are not on file. Donors were a few dozen systemically healthy Caucasian individuals from Russia aged roughly 6 to 90 years. Around 10 milliliters of peripheral blood were drawn from each donor into EDTA-treated Vacutainer tubes. PBMCs were isolated by Ficoll-Paque density-gradient centrifugation, with at least 7 million obtained per sample. Trizol reagent was used to extract total RNA from PBMCs, with at least 5.5 micrograms per sample. For every donor, flow cytometry on a PBMC aliquot measured the percentage of naive CD45RAhigh/CD27high T cells. Libraries came from 5' RACE. Sequenced using an Illumina HiSeq 2500. The second PCR ran for roughly 7 to 11 cycles and used a J-beta primer mix along with a sample-barcoded 5' primer. Each TCR beta cDNA molecule received a unique molecular identifier from a template-switch 5' adaptor carrying 12 random nucleotides. Each sample yielded at least 2.5 million CDR3-containing paired-end reads. All of the RNA was converted into first-strand cDNA using the Mint cDNA synthesis kit, with a TRBC-specific oligonucleotide serving as the primer. Following uracil-DNA glycosylase treatment, all cDNA underwent a first 18-cycle PCR with the universal primers M1SS and BC2_uni_R. The source study handled its data this way. Each sample was normalized by randomly selecting 1 million high-quality reads, each carrying a distinct molecular identifier. Instead of being binned into consensus sequences, reads that shared molecular identifiers were thrown out. MiTCR, run with a Q25 quality threshold and the strictest error-elimination algorithm, handled CDR3 identification, clonotype clustering and error correction. A nonparametric unseen species model using Euler transformation provided a lower-bound estimate of total TCR beta diversity. TCRdb reprocessing: public reads trimmed at Q25 with fastp, clones called with MiXCR, in-frame beta chains kept. Identical CDR3 protein sequences are pooled into one entry, listed with their most common genes and DNA. These V and J calls originate from TCRdb's pipeline instead of the authors' own analysis. Counted in this sample were nearly 1 million distinct CDR3 sequences; roughly half of them appeared once. The ten top clones hold about 21% of the sample.

The receptor was derived from a woman aged 55-69 years in good health. Sequenced: blood.

The encoded CDR3 is CAISESPSSYEQYF. The DNA is TGTGCCATCAGTGAGTCGCCCAGCTCCTACGAGCAGTACTTC. The rearranged chain carries TRBV10-3 and TRBJ2-7; the D gene lacks a confident call. The CDR3 goes from the cysteine to the phenylalanine over 14 residues. Only CDR3 DNA remains: 42 bases, in frame from the first base. Reading the germline V gene gives CDR1 ENHRY and CDR2 SYGVKD. Relative to germline, V is 0 bases shorter and J is 0 bases shorter, with 6 bases between their ends.